This TCR beta chain was identified in a study of cytomegalovirus exposure and HLA in healthy donors. The PCR used 60 Vbeta and 13 Jbeta primers. TCRdb's copy holds only in-frame clones and misses some; the assay was immunoSEQ multiplex PCR. The table includes about 160,000 clones, 80% to 90% detected once. The receptor's source is a man aged 18 to 30 in good health and CMV-seronegative. The specimen was PBMCs.

The CDR3 protein is CASSPRTGDYEQYF. The CDR3, as DNA: TGTGCCAGCTCACCGAGGACAGGGGACTACGAGCAGTACTTC. This chain links TRBV18 with TRBJ2-7, with 9 bases fitting TRBD1. Germline V gene lookup returns CDR1 KGHSH and CDR2 LQKENI. V lost 3 bases, J lost 3 bases, and 3 bases stayed unmatched. CDR3 length equals 14 residues.